This TCR beta chain was profiled in a study of T cells in Graves' hyperthyroidism and ophthalmopathy. Trimming stripped 0 bases from V and 4 bases from J, with 8 bases between. Germline lookup yields CDR1 KGHSH and CDR2 LQKENI. This CDR3 has 14 amino acids. This clonotype was counted at least ten times. TCR beta CDR3 region amplification was performed from RNA transcripts. Carried out on the TCR CDR3, a first-round RT-PCR used the HTBI primer set. TCRdb recomputed calls from the multiplex PCR reads with MiXCR, one row per CDR3 protein. The sample lists some 270,000 distinct CDR3 sequences; roughly 13% were seen once.

The sequencing sample was made of blood. The V gene is TRBV18, the J gene TRBJ2-3; no definite D call. The clonotype originates from a woman between 25 and 40 years old with Graves' hyperthyroidism that later progressed to Graves' ophthalmopathy. This chain's CDR3 is CASSPPGSADTQYF. In DNA form, the CDR3 reads TGTGCCAGCTCACCACCGGGAAGCGCAGATACGCAGTATTTT.